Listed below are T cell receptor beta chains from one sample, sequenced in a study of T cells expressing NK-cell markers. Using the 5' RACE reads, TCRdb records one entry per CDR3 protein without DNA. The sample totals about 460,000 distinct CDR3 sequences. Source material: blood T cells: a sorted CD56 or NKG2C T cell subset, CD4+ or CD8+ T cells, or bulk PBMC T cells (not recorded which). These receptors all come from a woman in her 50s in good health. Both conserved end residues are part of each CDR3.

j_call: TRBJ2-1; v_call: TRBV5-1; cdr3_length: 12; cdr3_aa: CASSSGGREQFF
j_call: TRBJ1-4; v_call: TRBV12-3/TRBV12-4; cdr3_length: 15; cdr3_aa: CASRRDRVVGEKLFF
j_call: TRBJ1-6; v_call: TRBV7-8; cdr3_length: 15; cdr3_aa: CASSLDSYGRSPLHF
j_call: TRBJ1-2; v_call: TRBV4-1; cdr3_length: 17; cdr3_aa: CASSQSGGQTFNYGYTF
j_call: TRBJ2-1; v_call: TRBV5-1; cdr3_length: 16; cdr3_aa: CASSAIRGQGYNEQFF
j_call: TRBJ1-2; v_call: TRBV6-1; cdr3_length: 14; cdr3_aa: CASSEARPIYGYTF
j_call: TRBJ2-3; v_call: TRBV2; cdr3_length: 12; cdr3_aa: CASSPGTNFGYF
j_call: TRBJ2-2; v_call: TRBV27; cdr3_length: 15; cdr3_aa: CASSIRAGYTGELFF
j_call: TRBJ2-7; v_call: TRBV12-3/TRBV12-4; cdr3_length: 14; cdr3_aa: CASNRAGSTHEQYF
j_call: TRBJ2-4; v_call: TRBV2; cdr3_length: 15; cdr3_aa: CASSRAGLDKNIQYF
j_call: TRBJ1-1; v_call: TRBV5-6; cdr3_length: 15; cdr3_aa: CASSLVGQTDTEAFF
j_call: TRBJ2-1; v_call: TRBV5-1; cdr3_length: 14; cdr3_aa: CASSPLDFGNEQFF
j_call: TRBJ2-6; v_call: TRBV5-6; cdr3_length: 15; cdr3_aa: CASSPLPSGANVLTF
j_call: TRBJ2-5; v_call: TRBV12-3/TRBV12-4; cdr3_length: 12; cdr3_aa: CASSRSKETQYF
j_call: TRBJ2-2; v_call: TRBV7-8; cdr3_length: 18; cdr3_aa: CASRITRSVSANTGELFF
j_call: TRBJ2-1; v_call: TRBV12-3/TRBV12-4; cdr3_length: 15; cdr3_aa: CASSLGGGGGTEQFF
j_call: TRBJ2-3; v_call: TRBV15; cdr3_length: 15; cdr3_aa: CATSDGGDVTDTQYF
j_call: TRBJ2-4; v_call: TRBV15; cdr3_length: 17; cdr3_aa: CATSRDRGRGAKNIQYF
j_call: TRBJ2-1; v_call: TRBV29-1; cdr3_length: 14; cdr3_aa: CSVVRLAGGDEQFF
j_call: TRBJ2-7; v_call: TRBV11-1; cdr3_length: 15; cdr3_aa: CASSGLAGVSYEQYF
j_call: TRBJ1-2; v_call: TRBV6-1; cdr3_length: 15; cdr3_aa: CASSEGARKSDGYTF
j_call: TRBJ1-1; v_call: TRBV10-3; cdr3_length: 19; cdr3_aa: CATIATLQQGQGRMPEAFF
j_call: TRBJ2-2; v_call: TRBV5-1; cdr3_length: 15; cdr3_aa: CASSWRMGNTGELFF